Sequencing of this TCR beta chain was carried out in a study of cytomegalovirus exposure and HLA in healthy donors. CDR3 length: 20 residues. The junction had 18 bases not matched to a gene; V was cut back by 4 bases and J by 2 bases. Germline lookup yields CDR1 LNHDA and CDR2 SQIVND (reference sequence). As regards this clone: What it binds is unknown.

Study-wide results and caveats: A later analysis revealed that TCR association rates differed between HLA loci, peaking at DRB1 and bottoming out at HLA-C.

60 Vbeta and 13 Jbeta primers were used in PCR. Assay: immunoSEQ multiplex PCR; the TCRdb copy retains only in-frame clones and omits some. The sample shows 100,000 to 150,000 clones, about three quarters of them seen only once. The sample comprised PBMCs. This TCR was recovered from a woman aged 30 to 39 in good health and CMV-seronegative. J is TRBJ1-5 and V is TRBV19, with TRBD1 matching over 9 bases. CDR3 sequence (DNA): TGTGCCAGTAGTAAATCTTGGGGACAGGGAATGGGTGGTGGCAATCAGCCCCAGCATTTT. Translation gives CASSKSWGQGMGGGNQPQHF. The full variable domain, rest sourced from reference TRBV19 and TRBJ1-5, is DGGITQSPKYLFRKEGQNVTLSCEQNLNHDAMYWYRQDPGQGLRLIYYSQIVNDFQKGDIAEGYSVSREKKESFPLTVTSAQKNPTAFYLCASSKSWGQGMGGGNQPQHFGDGTRLSIL.